This T cell receptor beta chain was retrieved from a study of beta chain features in type 1 diabetes. Study-wide results and limits: Shorter TCRB CDR3s, moderately but significantly so, were found in Type 1 diabetes patients in all four CD4+ subsets.

The germline V and J ends were trimmed by 1 base and 13 bases, with 22 bases remaining between them. Germline loops: CDR1 SGHTA, CDR2 FQGNSA. CDR3 size: 15 residues. All of the isolated RNA was reverse transcribed, so expressed TCRB transcripts were sequenced. The study sequenced naive, central memory and regulatory T cell samples to an average of about 3.8 million reads. Sequenced by immunoSEQ multiplex PCR; TCRdb stores in-frame clones only, minus some. The profile shows 400,000 to 550,000 clones, approximately 10% of them singletons. A remark on this clone: Antigen specificity is unknown.

The chain joins TRBV7-2 to TRBJ2-5, with D perhaps matching TRBD1 (6 bases). Sample: naive CD4+ T cells from blood. This receptor was obtained from a woman aged 18-29 years in good health. CDR3 DNA sequence: TGTGCCAGCAGCTTAGAAGGGGCGGACAGTACCTCCTGGTACTTC. Amino acid sequence: CASSLEGADSTSWYF. The full variable domain, its missing parts supplied by reference TRBV7-2 and TRBJ2-5, is GAGVSQSPSNKVTEKGKDVELRCDPISGHTALYWYRQSLGQGLEFLIYFQGNSAPDKSGLPSDRFSAERTGGSVSTLTIQRTQQEDSAVYLCASSLEGADSTSWYFGPGTRLLVL.